Detailed here is one TCR beta chain. At least ten counts were recorded for this clonotype. It lacks a known antigen. No base quality information exists; no much larger clone differs at one position. For CDR1 and CDR2, the germline V gene lists SGHDT and YYEEEE. The junction carries 12 bases between V and J, which are trimmed by 3 bases and 5 bases respectively. From cysteine to phenylalanine, the CDR3 is 13 amino acids long. Only the CDR3 portion is preserved as DNA: 39 bases, with reading frame beginning at the first base. This entry is derived from a study of CD8 T cells in ankylosing spondylitis (dated by TCRdb to 2016 to 2017). Background for the entire study: To find TCR variants linked to disease, the study profiled T cell receptor beta repertoires in ankylosing spondylitis patients and healthy donors. The full study cohort was made up of about two dozen ankylosing spondylitis patients and some 100 healthy donors. Peripheral blood was sampled, and synovial fluid was additionally collected from ankylosing spondylitis patients.

Sequencing took place on an Illumina HiSeq 2500. TCR beta libraries were prepared by quantitative 5'-RACE with molecular barcodes. The source study handled its data this way. A new computational method based on a probabilistic model of VDJ rearrangement was used to identify disease-linked TCR variants. The public reads were run again by TCRdb, first through fastp at Q25 and then through MiXCR, and only productive beta chains were kept. Each CDR3 protein gets just one entry, which takes the most common genes and DNA from the rows behind it. These V and J calls derive from TCRdb rather than the authors' analysis. The sample has about 300,000 distinct CDR3 sequences on record, roughly 20% of them singletons. The ten largest clones represent 3.5% of the sample. Points the paper makes about the study in general: Blood from ankylosing spondylitis patients appeared to be characterized by a TCR beta motif composed of eight highly homologous amino acid variants. The disease-linked clones were reported to be significantly enriched in matched synovial fluid samples from ankylosing spondylitis patients. The disease-linked clones had a CD8+ phenotype and were found at relatively low frequencies in peripheral blood. Some motif variants had previously been reported in the synovial fluid and blood of reactive arthritis patients, which suggests shared mechanisms of disease initiation.

This receptor was obtained from a female donor with ankylosing spondylitis or in good health (not recorded which). Specimen: blood, either unsorted or a sorted T cell fraction (not recorded which). This receptor chain uses TRBV5-6 and TRBJ2-7; a tentative D call is TRBD1 (5 bases match). The nucleotides read TGTGCCAGCAGCTCCTTGACAGCCAACGAGCAGTACTTC. It specifies CASSSLTANEQYF. The reference TRBV5-6 and TRBJ2-7 proteins fill in what lies around the CDR3, so the full variable domain reads DAGVTQSPTHLIKTRGQQVTLRCSPKSGHDTVSWYQQALGQGPQFIFQYYEEEERQRGNFPDRFSGHQFPNYSSELNVNALLLGDSALYLCASSSLTANEQYFGPGTRLTVT.